One T cell receptor beta chain is described in this entry. Its cognate antigen is unknown. The sample comes from a study of blood T cells in healthy people across ages. Study context: About one barcoded beta molecule per two T cells came from capture by template switching. Study conclusions and caveats: A strong correlation was found between TCR beta diversity and the percentage of naive T cells. Higher diversity and more naive CD4+ cells were features of long-lived donors, compared to aged donors.

A second 7 to 11 cycle PCR used barcoded and J-beta primers. TCRdb independently ran MiXCR on the 5' RACE reads; one entry per CDR3 protein. The repertoire holds over 300,000 distinct CDR3 sequences, with 45% to 65% as singletons. This CDR3 is built from 10 residues. Germline values: CDR1 MDHEN, CDR2 SYDVKM. V lost 4 bases to trimming and J lost 8 bases, with 5 bases between them. The authors isolated at least 7 million PBMCs per sample. This chain joins TRBV28 and TRBJ1-2; unclear D gene. This sequence originates from a man in his 60s in good health. The material sequenced was blood. CDR3 loop: CASSSQGYTF. In DNA, the CDR3 is TGTGCCAGCAGTTCCCAGGGCTACACCTTC.